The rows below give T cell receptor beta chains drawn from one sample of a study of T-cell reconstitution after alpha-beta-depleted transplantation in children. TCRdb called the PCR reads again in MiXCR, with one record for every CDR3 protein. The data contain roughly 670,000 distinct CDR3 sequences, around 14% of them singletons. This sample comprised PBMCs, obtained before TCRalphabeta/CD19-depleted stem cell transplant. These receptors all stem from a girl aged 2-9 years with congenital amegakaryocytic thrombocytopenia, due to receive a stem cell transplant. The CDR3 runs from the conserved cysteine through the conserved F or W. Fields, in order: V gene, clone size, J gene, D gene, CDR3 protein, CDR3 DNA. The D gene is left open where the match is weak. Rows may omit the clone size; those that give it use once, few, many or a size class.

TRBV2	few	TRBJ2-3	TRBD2	CASSVDSGRAIDTQYF	TGTGCCAGCAGTGTGGATAGCGGGAGGGCCATAGATACGCAGTATTTT
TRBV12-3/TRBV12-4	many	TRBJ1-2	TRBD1	CASSPYRGGYTF	TGTGCCAGCAGTCCATACAGGGGCGGCTACACCTTC
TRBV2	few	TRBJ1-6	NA	CASSETGLLGSPLHF	TGTGCCAGCAGTGAGACGGGACTGCTTGGCTCACCCCTCCACTTT
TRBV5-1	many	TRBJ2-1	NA	CASSWNHGGEQFF	TGCGCCAGCAGCTGGAACCACGGAGGCGAGCAGTTCTTC
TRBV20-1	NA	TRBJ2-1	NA	CSASLGVVFNEQFF	TGCAGTGCTAGTCTGGGGGTGGTTTTCAATGAGCAGTTCTTC
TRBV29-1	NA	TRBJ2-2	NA	CSVRKGGGELFF	TGCAGCGTTCGAAAGGGAGGCGGGGAGCTGTTTTTT
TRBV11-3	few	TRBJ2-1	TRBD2	CASSLGGRHNEQFF	TGTGCCAGCAGCTTGGGCGGGAGACACAATGAGCAGTTCTTC
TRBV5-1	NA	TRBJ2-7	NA	CASSSLQPGFYEQYF	TGCGCCAGCAGCTCTCTCCAGCCCGGGTTCTACGAGCAGTACTTC
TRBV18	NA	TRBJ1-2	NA	CASSPEGQFYGYTF	TGTGCCAGCTCACCAGAGGGACAATTTTATGGCTACACCTTC
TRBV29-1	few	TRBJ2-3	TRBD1	CSVQGAHTDTQYF	TGCAGCGTACAGGGGGCGCACACAGATACGCAGTATTTT
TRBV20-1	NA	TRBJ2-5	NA	CSAGPQEETQYF	TGCAGCGCGGGCCCCCAAGAGGAGACCCAGTACTTC
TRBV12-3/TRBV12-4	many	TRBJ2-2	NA	CASSWENRDTGELFF	TGTGCCAGCAGTTGGGAGAACAGGGACACCGGGGAGCTGTTTTTT
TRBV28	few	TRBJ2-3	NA	CASSWSKVGTSTDTQYF	TGTGCCAGCAGTTGGAGTAAAGTGGGAACTAGCACAGATACGCAGTATTTT
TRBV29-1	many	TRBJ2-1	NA	CSVFTGSSYNEQFF	TGCAGCGTTTTTACAGGGAGCTCCTACAATGAGCAGTTCTTC
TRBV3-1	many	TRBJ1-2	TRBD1	CASRAQGATYGYTF	TGTGCCAGCAGGGCCCAGGGGGCGACCTATGGCTACACCTTC
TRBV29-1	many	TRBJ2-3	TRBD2	CSARGFTSGSADTQYF	TGCAGCGCCCGGGGTTTTACTAGCGGGAGTGCAGATACGCAGTATTTT
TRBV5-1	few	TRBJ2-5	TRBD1	CASSYTQTGRQETQYF	TGCGCCAGCAGCTACACGCAGACAGGGCGTCAAGAGACCCAGTACTTC
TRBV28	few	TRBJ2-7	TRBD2	CASSSTPGLAGEEQYF	TGTGCCAGCAGTTCCACTCCGGGACTAGCGGGAGAGGAGCAGTACTTC
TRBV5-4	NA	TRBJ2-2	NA	CASSFWTQWHQRNTGELFF	TGTGCCAGCAGCTTTTGGACTCAATGGCACCAAAGGAACACCGGGGAGCTGTTTTTT
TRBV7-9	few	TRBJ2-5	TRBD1	CASSRSTGVETQYF	TGTGCCAGCAGCCGATCGACAGGGGTAGAGACCCAGTACTTC
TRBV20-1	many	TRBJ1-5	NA	CSARGVRQGNQPQHF	TGCAGTGCTAGGGGTGTTCGACAGGGCAATCAGCCCCAGCATTTT
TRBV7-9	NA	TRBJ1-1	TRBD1	CASSPTGGRLNEAFF	TGTGCCAGCAGCCCGACAGGGGGGAGGTTAAATGAAGCTTTCTTT
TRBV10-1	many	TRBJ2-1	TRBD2	CASSENGGFAYNEQFF	TGCGCCAGCAGTGAAAACGGGGGGTTCGCCTACAATGAGCAGTTCTTC